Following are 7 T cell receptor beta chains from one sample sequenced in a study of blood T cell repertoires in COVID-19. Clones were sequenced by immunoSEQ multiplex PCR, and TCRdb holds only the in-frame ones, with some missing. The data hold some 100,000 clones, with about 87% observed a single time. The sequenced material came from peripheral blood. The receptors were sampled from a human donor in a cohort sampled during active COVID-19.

CDR3: CASSFPGQGAYNEQFF. CDR3 coding DNA: TGTGCCAGCAGTTTTCCTGGGCAGGGGGCTTACAATGAGCAGTTCTTC. V gene TRBV28 combines with J gene TRBJ2-1, with 8 bases aligning to TRBD1. The CDR3 runs 16 residues. Germline CDR1 is MDHEN and CDR2 is SYDVKM. V dropped 3 bases and J dropped 4; count of bases not matched to a gene: 8.

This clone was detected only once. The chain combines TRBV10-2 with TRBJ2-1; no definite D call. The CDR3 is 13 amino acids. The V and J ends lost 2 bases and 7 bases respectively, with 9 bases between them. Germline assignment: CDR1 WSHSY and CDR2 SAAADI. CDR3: CASSEILVNEQFF. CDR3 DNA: TGCGCCAGCAGTGAGATTCTAGTAAATGAGCAGTTCTTC.

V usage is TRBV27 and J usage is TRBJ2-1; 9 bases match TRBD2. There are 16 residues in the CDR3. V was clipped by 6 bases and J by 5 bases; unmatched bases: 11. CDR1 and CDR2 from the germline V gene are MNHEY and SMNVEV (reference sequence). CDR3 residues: CASRASGKVTNNEQFF. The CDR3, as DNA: TGTGCCAGCAGGGCTAGCGGGAAGGTAACAAACAATGAGCAGTTCTTC.

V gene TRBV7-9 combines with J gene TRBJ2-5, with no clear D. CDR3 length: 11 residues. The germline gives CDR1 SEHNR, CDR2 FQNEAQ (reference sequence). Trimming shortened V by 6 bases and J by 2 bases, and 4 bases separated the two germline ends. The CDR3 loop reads CASSIQETQYF. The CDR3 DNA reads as TGTGCCAGCAGTATACAAGAGACCCAGTACTTC.

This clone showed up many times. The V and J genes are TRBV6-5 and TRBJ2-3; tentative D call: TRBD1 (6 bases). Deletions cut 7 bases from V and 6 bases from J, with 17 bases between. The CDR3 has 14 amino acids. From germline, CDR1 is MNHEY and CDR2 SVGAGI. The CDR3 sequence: CASIEAGETDTQYF. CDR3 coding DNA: TGTGCCAGCATAGAGGCAGGGGAAACGGATACGCAGTATTTT.

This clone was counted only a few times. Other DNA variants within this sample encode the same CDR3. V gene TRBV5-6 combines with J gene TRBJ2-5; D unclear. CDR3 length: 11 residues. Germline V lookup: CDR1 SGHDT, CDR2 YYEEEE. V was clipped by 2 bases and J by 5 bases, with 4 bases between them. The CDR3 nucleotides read TGTGCCAGCAGCTTATCGGAGACCCAGTACTTC. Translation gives CASSLSETQYF.

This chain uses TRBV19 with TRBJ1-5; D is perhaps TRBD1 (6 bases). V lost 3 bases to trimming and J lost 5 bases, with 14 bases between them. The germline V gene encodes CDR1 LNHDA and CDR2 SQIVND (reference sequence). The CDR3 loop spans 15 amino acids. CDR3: CASSIRRQEHQPQHF. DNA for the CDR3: TGTGCCAGTAGTATTCGGCGACAGGAACATCAGCCCCAGCATTTT.